What follows are 25 T cell receptor beta chains derived from one specimen sequenced in a study of T cells in Graves' hyperthyroidism and ophthalmopathy. Authors of the study amplified TCR beta CDR3 regions from RNA transcripts. First-round RT-PCR with HTBI primers amplified the TCR CDR3 region. One entry per CDR3 protein, called by TCRdb with MiXCR from the multiplex PCR reads. The sample yields 250,000 to 350,000 distinct CDR3 sequences, about 15% seen once. The sample consisted of blood. These receptors were taken from a young man with Graves' hyperthyroidism.

The rearrangement links TRBV9 to TRBJ2-1, with 7 bases fitting TRBD1. This CDR3 has 13 amino acids. J was trimmed by 5 bases and V by 4 bases; bases with no gene match: 3. Germline CDR1 and CDR2: SGDLS and YYNGEE. The CDR3, as DNA: TGTGCCAGCAGCCCCGGGACAGACAATGAGCAGTTCTTC. It translates to CASSPGTDNEQFF.

There are a few counts of this clonotype. The V call is TRBV13, the J call TRBJ2-7, with D perhaps being TRBD1 or TRBD2 (6 bases each). Germline-derived CDR1 and CDR2 are PRHDT and FYEKMQ (reference sequence). This CDR3 region has 13 residues. V was clipped by 3 bases and J by 2 bases, with 8 bases between them. The CDR3: CASSLEGAYEQYF. The CDR3 DNA follows: TGTGCCAGCAGCTTGGAGGGGGCCTACGAGCAGTACTTC.

Of note for this clonotype: At one boundary the junction diverges from the germline segment, which might be a read error. The chain links TRBV7-3 to TRBJ2-2; tentative D call: TRBD1 (6 bases). This CDR3 has 16 residues. In germline, CDR1 is SGHTA, CDR2 FQGTGA. As DNA, the CDR3 is TGTGCCAGCAGTAGACTCAGGGGCGCGTCCACCGGGGAGCTGTCTTTT. This sequence encodes CASSRLRGASTGELSF. Filled out from reference TRBV7-3 and TRBJ2-2, the complete variable domain reads GAGVSQTPSNKVTEKGKYVELRCDPISGHTALYWYRQSLGQGPEFLIYFQGTGAADDSGLPNDRFFAVRPEGSVSTLKIQRTERGDSAVYLCASSRLRGASTGELSFGEGSRLTVL.

Regarding this clonotype: The junction departs from the called germline gene at one end, perhaps through a read error. The CDR3 spells CAISLGTEAFF. The CDR3 DNA is TGTGCCATCAGTCTCGGGACTGAAGCTTTCTTT. The chain joins TRBV24-1 to TRBJ1-1; D unresolved. This CDR3 contains 11 residues. Per the germline V gene, CDR1 is KGHDR and CDR2 is SFDVKD.

This clonotype was found a few times. The V and J genes are TRBV15 and TRBJ2-5, with D uncertain. There are 12 residues in the CDR3. In germline, CDR1 is LNHNV, CDR2 YYDKDF (reference sequence). V shed 0 bases and J shed 5 bases, with 4 bases lying between them. The CDR3 here is CATSRDRETQYF. The CDR3 region has the DNA TGTGCCACCAGCAGAGATCGGGAGACCCAGTACTTC.

J is TRBJ2-4 and V is TRBV6-1, with D possibly TRBD1 on 6 matching bases. The germline V and J ends were trimmed by 2 bases and 6 bases, with 14 bases remaining between them. Germline CDR1 and CDR2: MNHNS and SASEGT. The CDR3 is made up of 15 amino acids. CDR3 protein: CASSEYSFRGNIQYF. CDR3 in DNA: TGTGCCAGCAGTGAATACTCCTTCAGGGGAAACATTCAGTACTTC.

The chain couples TRBV7-2 to TRBJ1-2, with D uncertain. CDR1 and CDR2 (germline): SGHTA, FQGNSA. The CDR3 runs to 14 residues. Trimming took off 5 bases at V and 2 bases at J, with 12 bases between the two ends. The CDR3 loop reads CASSPVVGNYGYTF. The CDR3 DNA reads as TGTGCCAGCAGCCCTGTAGTAGGGAACTATGGCTACACCTTC.

The table lists this clonotype with many counts. The V gene is TRBV3-1, the J gene TRBJ1-1; TRBD1 agrees at 7 bases. V lost 2 bases to trimming and J lost 8 bases; unmatched junction nucleotides: 11. Germline V gene lookup returns CDR1 LGHDT and CDR2 YNNKEL (reference sequence). The CDR3 loop spans 15 amino acids. Written as DNA, the CDR3 is TGTGCCAGCAGCCAACCAGGGACAGTCCCCCCCGAAGCTTTCTTT. Its protein is CASSQPGTVPPEAFF.

This clonotype came up a few times. The CDR3 reads CASSQPGTSGSVREQYF. The CDR3, as DNA: TGTGCCAGCAGTCAACCCGGGACTAGCGGGAGTGTGCGGGAGCAGTACTTC. The chain has TRBV27 and TRBJ2-7; 14 bases agree with TRBD2. The CDR3 is 17 amino acids. J was trimmed by 7 bases and V by 5 bases; bases with no gene match: 13. Per germline, CDR1 MNHEY and CDR2 SMNVEV (reference sequence).

In this sample, this clonotype turned up many times. The genes are TRBV20-1 and TRBJ2-1; the match to TRBD2 covers 8 bases. CDR1 is DFQATT, CDR2 SNEGSKA, per germline (reference sequence). V shed 1 base, J shed 1 base, and the junction held 3 bases outside the gene matches. This CDR3 has 15 amino acids. The CDR3 nucleotides read TGCAGTGCTAGAGGAATAGCGGGATCCTACAATGAGCAGTTCTTC. Its protein product is CSARGIAGSYNEQFF.

This clonotype showed up many times. The genes are TRBV7-3 and TRBJ2-1; 9 nucleotides align to TRBD2. Germline CDR1 is SGHTA and CDR2 is FQGTGA. V lost 2 bases, J lost 7 bases, and 6 bases stayed unmatched. The CDR3 totals 15 residues. Here the CDR3 reads CASSLPAGGGNEQFF. For the CDR3, the DNA is TGTGCCAGCAGCTTACCAGCGGGAGGAGGGAATGAGCAGTTCTTC.

Many counts were recorded for this clonotype. V usage is TRBV5-6 and J usage is TRBJ2-3; tentatively, D is TRBD2 (5 bases). The CDR3 is made up of 14 amino acids. Germline CDR1 SGHDT, CDR2 YYEEEE. Trimming left V 5 bases short and J 4 bases short, with 14 bases between. The CDR3 sequence: CASSDEGSADTQYF. In DNA form, the CDR3 reads TGTGCCAGCAGTGACGAAGGGAGTGCAGATACGCAGTATTTT.

This clonotype was recorded many times. V usage is TRBV3-1 and J usage is TRBJ2-7, with 10 bases fitting TRBD2. The germline V gene encodes CDR1 LGHDT and CDR2 YNNKEL (reference sequence). Germline trimming cut 4 bases from V and 6 bases from J; bases unmatched to any gene: 12. The CDR3 is 16 amino acids. DNA of the CDR3: TGTGCCAGCAGCCTAAGGACTAGCGGACGGCTGCCCGAGCAGTACTTC. Its translation is CASSLRTSGRLPEQYF.

In its sample, this clonotype was seen a few times. This rearrangement joins TRBV11-3 to TRBJ2-2, with TRBD1 identical over 9 bases. The CDR3 consists of 15 residues. The germline V gene has CDR1 SGHNT and CDR2 YENEEA. The trim removed 4 bases at V and 5 bases at J, leaving 5 bases unmatched. The CDR3 bases are TGTGCCAGCAGCTCCGGGGACAGGGTTACCGGGGAGCTGTTTTTT. Translated: CASSSGDRVTGELFF.

V is TRBV29-1 and J is TRBJ2-1; 8 bases align to TRBD2. Matching the DNA end better, TRBJ2-7 makes the J call doubtful. Germline lookup yields CDR1 SQVTM and CDR2 ANQGSEA. CDR3 size: 14 residues. CDR3 DNA sequence: TGCAGCGTTGGGGGTAGCGGGACCTACAATGAGCAGTACTTC. This sequence encodes CSVGGSGTYNEQYF.

This clonotype was seen repeatedly, ten times or more. The chain combines TRBV2 with TRBJ1-4; D is undetermined. Trimming stripped 5 bases from V and 5 bases from J, with 6 bases between. The CDR3 is 12 residues long. Germline V gene data show CDR1 as SNHLY and CDR2 as FYNNEI. CDR3 sequence: CASSSQNEKLFF. The CDR3 DNA sequence: TGTGCCAGCAGTTCGCAAAATGAAAAACTGTTTTTT.

This chain connects TRBV28 to TRBJ2-1; D remains ambiguous. Looked up from germline, CDR1 is MDHEN and CDR2 is SYDVKM. V lost 9 bases and J 9 bases, leaving 6 bases between the germline ends. The CDR3 covers 9 residues. The CDR3 loop is CASGSEQFF. The CDR3 nucleotides read TGTGCCAGTGGTAGTGAGCAGTTCTTC.

This chain joins TRBV18 and TRBJ2-7; TRBD1 matches at 8 bases. V lost 3 bases to trimming and J lost 5 bases; unmatched junction nucleotides: 6. The length of the CDR3 is 14 residues. Germline V gene sequence: CDR1 KGHSH, CDR2 LQKENI. CDR3 sequence: CASSPRTGIHEQYF. The CDR3, as DNA: TGTGCCAGCTCACCGAGGACAGGGATCCACGAGCAGTACTTC. The variable domain in full, with the rest retrieved from reference TRBV18 and TRBJ2-7, is NAGVMQNPRHLVRRRGQEARLRCSPMKGHSHVYWYRQLPEEGLKFMVYLQKENIIDESGMPKERFSAEFPKEGPSILRIQQVVRGDSAAYFCASSPRTGIHEQYFGPGTRLTVT.

This clonotype was seen a few times. This chain joins TRBV5-6 and TRBJ2-3, with a tentative D call TRBD2 (6 bases). This CDR3 region has 12 residues. The V end lost 4 bases, the J end lost 7 bases, and 10 bases lay between the germline ends. Per germline, CDR1 SGHDT and CDR2 YYEEEE. Here the CDR3 reads CASSPGGNTQYF. Written as DNA, the CDR3 is TGTGCCAGCAGCCCAGGCGGGAATACGCAGTATTTT. The full variable domain, its missing parts supplied by reference TRBV5-6 and TRBJ2-3, is DAGVTQSPTHLIKTRGQQVTLRCSPKSGHDTVSWYQQALGQGPQFIFQYYEEEERQRGNFPDRFSGHQFPNYSSELNVNALLLGDSALYLCASSPGGNTQYFGPGTRLTVL.

This clonotype has just a few counts. The chain couples TRBV10-1 to TRBJ2-1; D is uncertain. V lost 3 bases and J lost 7, with 10 bases in between. The CDR3 runs to 13 residues. CDR1 WNHNN and CDR2 SYGVQD come from the germline V gene (reference sequence). CDR3 in DNA: TGCGCCAGCAGTGAAACCCCGGAAAATGAGCAGTTCTTC. The encoded protein is CASSETPENEQFF.

In its sample, this clonotype was seen a few times. The chain uses TRBV28 and TRBJ2-7; 9 bases align to TRBD1. V was pared by 4 bases and J by 4 bases, with 8 bases of the junction left unmatched. The CDR3 runs to 15 residues. Germline V gene sequence: CDR1 MDHEN, CDR2 SYDVKM. The CDR3 nucleotides are TGTGCCAGCAGTTCCTCAGACAGGGGGGCGTACGAGCAGTACTTC. The encoded protein is CASSSSDRGAYEQYF.

V usage is TRBV20-1 and J usage is TRBJ1-1, with D maybe TRBD1 (5 bases). The CDR3 has 13 residues. Germline V gene lookup returns CDR1 DFQATT and CDR2 SNEGSKA (reference sequence). V lost 0 bases and J 10 bases, leaving 15 bases between the germline ends. The CDR3 protein is CSARDSKGQGAFF. The CDR3 DNA is TGCAGTGCTAGAGATTCGAAGGGCCAGGGAGCTTTCTTT.

In this sample, this clonotype turned up many times. The chain links TRBV5-1 to TRBJ2-2; the match to TRBD1 covers 12 bases. V dropped 4 bases and J dropped 5; count of bases not matched to a gene: 3. The CDR3 covers 15 residues. Germline CDR1 SGHRS, CDR2 YFSETQ. The CDR3 bases are TGCGCCAGCAGCGCGGGACAGGGGGCTACCGGGGAGCTGTTTTTT. Amino acid sequence: CASSAGQGATGELFF.

This clonotype was counted many times. The genes are TRBV28 and TRBJ2-1; D unclear. Germline-derived CDR1 and CDR2 are MDHEN and SYDVKM. CDR3 length: 15 residues. Trimming took off 2 bases at V and 4 bases at J, with 12 bases between the two ends. CDR3 sequence (DNA): TGTGCCAGCAGTTTAGTCCACGACCCATACAATGAGCAGTTCTTC. As protein: CASSLVHDPYNEQFF.

Written as DNA, the CDR3 is TGCAGTGCTAGGGATTGGCAGGGAGATAACACCGGGGAGCTGTTTTTT. It specifies CSARDWQGDNTGELFF. The gene calls are TRBV20-1 and TRBJ2-2; D tentatively reads TRBD1 or TRBD2 (5 bases each). V was pared by 3 bases and J by 2 bases, with 16 bases between. Germline assignment: CDR1 DFQATT and CDR2 SNEGSKA (reference sequence). The CDR3 is 16 residues long.